The present entry profiles one TCR beta chain with its context. In germline, CDR1 is SGHAT, CDR2 FQNNGV. V dropped 7 bases and J dropped 4 bases, with 16 bases sitting between them. This CDR3 is built from 14 residues. These data originate in a study of Ad26.COV2.S vaccination and SARS-CoV-2 variants. Study at large: Dosing was one shot or two shots 56 days apart.

Here immunoSEQ multiplex PCR was the method, and the copy in TCRdb shows in-frame clones only, minus some. The sample lists about 680,000 clones; about 90% were seen once. Treatment specified: 15 to 20 received Ad26.COV2.S at low or high dose, single or two shots; 5 received placebo; per-sample allocation not given. Samples analyzed were those drawn on day 63 after the first vaccine or placebo injection. This chain links TRBV11-2 with TRBJ1-2, with D perhaps TRBD1 (5 bases). This specimen was peripheral blood, taken in a trial of Ad26.COV2.S vaccine versus placebo. The source of this sequence is a person aged 18-65 years who received the Ad26.COV2.S COVID-19 vaccine or a placebo. DNA for the CDR3: TGTGCCAGCACCGATCCGGGGGGAGCCTATGGCTACACCTTC. This translates into CASTDPGGAYGYTF.